The T cell receptor beta chain described here comes from a study of shared clonotypes between healthy human individuals. Findings and caveats of the study: Of the naive CD4 clonotypes, about 5.4% were shared across a few donors. Clonotypes which were not shared had lower generation probabilities than clonotypes that all four donors shared.

In the original workflow: As immunoSEQ supplied junction-only sequences (without quality scores), filtering differed. Clones were sequenced by immunoSEQ multiplex PCR, and TCRdb holds only the in-frame ones, with some missing. D and trimming were read from the DNA, whereas the V and J calls and clone size are those reported in that table. This sample has about 1,900,000 clones, with about 95% found just once. Notes on this clone: Its antigen is not known.

CD8 cells classed as naive were CD45RO-negative and positively selected for CCR7, excluding terminally differentiated effector memory CD45RA+ cells. The CDR3 loop spans 14 amino acids. V lost 3 bases, J lost 5 bases, and 11 bases lay in between. Germline V CDR1 and CDR2: MNHEY, SMNVEV (reference sequence). The J gene is TRBJ2-1, the V gene TRBV27, with unresolved D. This clonotype was obtained from a young man in good health. The source material was naive CD8+ T cells sorted from blood. CDR3 bases: TGTGCCAGCAGTTTTGGGATAAGAAACAATGAGCAGTTCTTC. Its protein product is CASSFGIRNNEQFF.